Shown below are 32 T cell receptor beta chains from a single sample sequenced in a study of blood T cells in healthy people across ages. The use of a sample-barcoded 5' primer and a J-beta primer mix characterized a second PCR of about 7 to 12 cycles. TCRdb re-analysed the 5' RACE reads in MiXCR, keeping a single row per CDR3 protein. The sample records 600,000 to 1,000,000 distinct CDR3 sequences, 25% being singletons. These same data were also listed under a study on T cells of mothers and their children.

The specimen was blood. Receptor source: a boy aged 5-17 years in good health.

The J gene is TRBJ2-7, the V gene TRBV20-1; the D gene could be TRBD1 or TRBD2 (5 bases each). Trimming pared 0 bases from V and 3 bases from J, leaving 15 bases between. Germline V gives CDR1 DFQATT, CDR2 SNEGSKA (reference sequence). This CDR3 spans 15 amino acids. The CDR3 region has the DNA TGCAGTGCTAGAGAGCTAGAGGGGTTCCTCTACGAGCAGTACTTC. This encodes CSARELEGFLYEQYF.

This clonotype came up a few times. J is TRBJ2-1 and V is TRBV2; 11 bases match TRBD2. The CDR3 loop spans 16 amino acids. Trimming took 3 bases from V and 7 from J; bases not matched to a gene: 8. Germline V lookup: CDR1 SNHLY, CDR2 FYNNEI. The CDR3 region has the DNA TGTGCCAGCAGTGAGTGGCTAGCGGGAGGAGAGAATGAGCAGTTCTTC. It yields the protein CASSEWLAGGENEQFF.

In nucleotides, the CDR3 is TGTGCCAGCTCTTCGGACAGGGAGCAGTACTTC. This translates into CASSSDREQYF. The chain links TRBV18 to TRBJ2-7, with 7 bases identical to TRBD1. The V gene end was trimmed by 6 bases and the J gene end by 7 bases; junction bases not matched to a gene: 3. Germline CDR1 is KGHSH and CDR2 is LQKENI. The CDR3 has 11 residues.

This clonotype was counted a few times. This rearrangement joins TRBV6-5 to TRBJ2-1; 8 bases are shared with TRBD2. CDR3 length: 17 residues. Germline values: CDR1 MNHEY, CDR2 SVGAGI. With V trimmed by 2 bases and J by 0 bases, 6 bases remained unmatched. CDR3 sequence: CASSYLSGGVSYNEQFF. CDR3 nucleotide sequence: TGTGCCAGCAGTTACCTCAGCGGGGGAGTCTCCTACAATGAGCAGTTCTTC.

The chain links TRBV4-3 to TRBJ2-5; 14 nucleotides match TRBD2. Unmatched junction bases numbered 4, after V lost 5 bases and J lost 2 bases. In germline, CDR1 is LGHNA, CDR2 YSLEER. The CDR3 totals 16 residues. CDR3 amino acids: CASSDRLAGGQETQYF. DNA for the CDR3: TGCGCCAGCAGCGACCGACTAGCGGGAGGGCAAGAGACCCAGTACTTC.

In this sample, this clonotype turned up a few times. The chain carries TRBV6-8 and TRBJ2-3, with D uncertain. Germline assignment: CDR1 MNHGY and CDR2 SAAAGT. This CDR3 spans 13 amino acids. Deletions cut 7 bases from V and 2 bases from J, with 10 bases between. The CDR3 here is CASTRPHTDTQYF. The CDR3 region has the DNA TGTGCCAGCACGCGCCCCCACACAGATACGCAGTATTTT.

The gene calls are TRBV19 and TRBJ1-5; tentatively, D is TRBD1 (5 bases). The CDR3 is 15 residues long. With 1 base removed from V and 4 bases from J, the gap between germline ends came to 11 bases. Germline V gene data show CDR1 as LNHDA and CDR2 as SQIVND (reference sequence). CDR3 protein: CASSIGAGKNQPQHF. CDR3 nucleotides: TGTGCCAGTAGTATAGGGGCAGGGAAAAATCAGCCCCAGCATTTT.

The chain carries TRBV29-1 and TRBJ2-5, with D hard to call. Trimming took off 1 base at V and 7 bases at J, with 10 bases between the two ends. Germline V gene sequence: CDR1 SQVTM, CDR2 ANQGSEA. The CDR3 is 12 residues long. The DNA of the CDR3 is TGCAGCGTTGAAGGCTCGGATGGGACCCAGTACTTC. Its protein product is CSVEGSDGTQYF.

The CDR3 reads CAWRYRRTNYGYTF. The CDR3 DNA reads TGTGCCTGGAGGTATCGCAGGACGAACTATGGCTACACCTTC. The V call is TRBV30, the J call TRBJ1-2; D unclear. Looked up from germline, CDR1 is GTSNPN and CDR2 is SVGIG (reference sequence). The CDR3 runs to 14 residues. Trimming took 3 bases from V and 2 from J, leaving 13 bases between them.

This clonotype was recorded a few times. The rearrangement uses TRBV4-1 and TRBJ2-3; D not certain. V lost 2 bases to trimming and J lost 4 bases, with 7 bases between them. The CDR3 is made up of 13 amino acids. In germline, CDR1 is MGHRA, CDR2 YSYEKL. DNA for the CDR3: TGCGCCAGCAGCCAATCGAGAGCAGATACGCAGTATTTT. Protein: CASSQSRADTQYF.

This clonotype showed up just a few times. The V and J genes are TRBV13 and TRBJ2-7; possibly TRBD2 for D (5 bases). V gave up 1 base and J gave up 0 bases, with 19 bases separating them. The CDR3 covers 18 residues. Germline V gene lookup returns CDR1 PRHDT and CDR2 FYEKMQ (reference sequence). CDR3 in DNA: TGTGCCAGCAGCTTAGCGCCCCCGGCGGGTGCCAACTCCTACGAGCAGTACTTC. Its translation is CASSLAPPAGANSYEQYF.

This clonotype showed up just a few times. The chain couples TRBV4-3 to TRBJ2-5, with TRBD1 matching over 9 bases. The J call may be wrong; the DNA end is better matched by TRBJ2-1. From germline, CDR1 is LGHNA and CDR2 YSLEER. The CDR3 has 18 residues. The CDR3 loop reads CASSQDRGQGRGPNEQFF. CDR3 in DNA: TGCGCCAGCAGCCAAGATCGAGGACAGGGGAGGGGGCCTAATGAGCAGTTCTTC.

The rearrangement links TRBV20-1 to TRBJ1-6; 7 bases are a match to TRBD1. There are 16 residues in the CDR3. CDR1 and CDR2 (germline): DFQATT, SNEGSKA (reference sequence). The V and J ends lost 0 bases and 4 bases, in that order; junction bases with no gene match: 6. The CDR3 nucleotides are TGCAGTGCTAGAGAACAGGGGAGGGAATATAATTCACCCCTCCACTTT. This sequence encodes CSAREQGREYNSPLHF.

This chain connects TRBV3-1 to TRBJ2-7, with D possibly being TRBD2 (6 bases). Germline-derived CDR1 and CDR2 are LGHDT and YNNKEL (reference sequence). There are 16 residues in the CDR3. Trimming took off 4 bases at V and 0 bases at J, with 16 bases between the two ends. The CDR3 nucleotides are TGTGCCAGCAGCCCAAGACCGGGACTTAGCTCCTACGAGCAGTACTTC. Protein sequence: CASSPRPGLSSYEQYF.

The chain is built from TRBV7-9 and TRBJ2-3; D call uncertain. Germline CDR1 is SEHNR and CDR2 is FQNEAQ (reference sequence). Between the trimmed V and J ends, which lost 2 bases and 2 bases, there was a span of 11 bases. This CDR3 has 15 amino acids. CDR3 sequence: CASSLQGPYTDTQYF. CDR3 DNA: TGTGCCAGCAGCTTACAAGGGCCCTACACAGATACGCAGTATTTT.

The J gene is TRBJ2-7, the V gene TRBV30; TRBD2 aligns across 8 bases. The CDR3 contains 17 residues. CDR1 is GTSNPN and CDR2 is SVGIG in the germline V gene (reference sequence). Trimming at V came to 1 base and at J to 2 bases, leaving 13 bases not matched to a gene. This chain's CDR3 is CAWSDMLVGTSAYEQYF. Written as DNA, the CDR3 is TGTGCCTGGAGTGACATGCTGGTTGGGACTAGTGCCTACGAGCAGTACTTC.

DNA of the CDR3: TGTGCCAGCAGTTTAGCTAGCCCACTTAAGAGTGAGCAGTTCTTC. This codes for CASSLASPLKSEQFF. This rearrangement joins TRBV27 to TRBJ2-1; D is possibly TRBD2 (5 bases). This CDR3 spans 15 amino acids. Germline V gene data show CDR1 as MNHEY and CDR2 as SMNVEV (reference sequence). V lost 2 bases to trimming and J lost 9 bases, with 17 bases between them.

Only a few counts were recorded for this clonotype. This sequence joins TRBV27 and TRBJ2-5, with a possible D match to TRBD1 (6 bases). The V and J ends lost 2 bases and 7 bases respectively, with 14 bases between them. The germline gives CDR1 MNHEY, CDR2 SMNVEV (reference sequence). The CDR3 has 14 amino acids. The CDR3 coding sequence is TGTGCCAGCAGTTTAATGACAGGATCGGGGACCCAGTACTTC. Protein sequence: CASSLMTGSGTQYF.

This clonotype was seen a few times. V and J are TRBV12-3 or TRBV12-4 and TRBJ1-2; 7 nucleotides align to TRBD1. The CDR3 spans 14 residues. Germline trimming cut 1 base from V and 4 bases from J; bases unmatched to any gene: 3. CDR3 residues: CASSLGTGIYGYTF. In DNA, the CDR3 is TGTGCCAGCAGTTTAGGGACAGGTATCTATGGCTACACCTTC.

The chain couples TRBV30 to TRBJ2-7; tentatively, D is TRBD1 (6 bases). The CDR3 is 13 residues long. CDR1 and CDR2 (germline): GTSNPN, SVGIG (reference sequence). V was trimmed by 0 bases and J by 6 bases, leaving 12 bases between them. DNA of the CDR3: TGTGCCTGGAGTGTAACACAGGGCGGCGAGCAGTACTTC. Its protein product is CAWSVTQGGEQYF. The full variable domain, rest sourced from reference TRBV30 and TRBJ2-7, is SQTIHQWPATLVQPVGSPLSLECTVEGTSNPNLYWYRQAAGRGLQLLFYSVGIGQISSEVPQNLSASRPQDRQFILSSKKLLLSDSGFYLCAWSVTQGGEQYFGPGTRLTVT.

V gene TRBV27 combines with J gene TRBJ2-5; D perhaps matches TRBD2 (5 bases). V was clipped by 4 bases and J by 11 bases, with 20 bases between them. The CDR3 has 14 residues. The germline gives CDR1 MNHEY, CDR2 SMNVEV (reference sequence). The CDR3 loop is CASSSVDGKREQYF. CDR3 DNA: TGTGCCAGCAGTTCCGTGGACGGGAAAAGGGAGCAGTACTTC.

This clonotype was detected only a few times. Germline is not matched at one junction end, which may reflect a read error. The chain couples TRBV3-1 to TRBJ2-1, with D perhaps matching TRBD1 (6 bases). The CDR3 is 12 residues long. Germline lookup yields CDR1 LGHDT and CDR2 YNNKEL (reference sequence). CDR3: CASSQVDRRRHF. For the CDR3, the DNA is TGTGCCAGCAGCCAAGTGGACAGACGACGGCACTTC.

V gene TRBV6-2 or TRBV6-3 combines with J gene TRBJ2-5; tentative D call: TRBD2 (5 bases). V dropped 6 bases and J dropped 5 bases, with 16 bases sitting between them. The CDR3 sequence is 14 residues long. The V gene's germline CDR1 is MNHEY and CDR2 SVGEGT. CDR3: CASSDRSWEETQYF. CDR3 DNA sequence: TGTGCCAGCAGCGATAGGAGTTGGGAGGAGACCCAGTACTTC.

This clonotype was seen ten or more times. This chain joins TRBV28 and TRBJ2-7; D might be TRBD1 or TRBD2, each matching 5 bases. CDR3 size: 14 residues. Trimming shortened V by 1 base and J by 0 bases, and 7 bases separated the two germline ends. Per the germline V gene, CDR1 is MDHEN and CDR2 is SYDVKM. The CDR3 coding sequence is TGTGCCAGCAGTTTATTCGGGACCTCCTACGAGCAGTACTTC. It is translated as CASSLFGTSYEQYF.

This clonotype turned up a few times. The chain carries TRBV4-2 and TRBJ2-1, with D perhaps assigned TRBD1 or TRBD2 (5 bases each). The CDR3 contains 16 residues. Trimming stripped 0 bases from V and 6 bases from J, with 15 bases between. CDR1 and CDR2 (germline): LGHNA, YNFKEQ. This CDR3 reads CASSQDLVGTSNEQFF. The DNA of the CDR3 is TGTGCCAGCAGCCAAGATCTGGTGGGGACCAGCAATGAGCAGTTCTTC.

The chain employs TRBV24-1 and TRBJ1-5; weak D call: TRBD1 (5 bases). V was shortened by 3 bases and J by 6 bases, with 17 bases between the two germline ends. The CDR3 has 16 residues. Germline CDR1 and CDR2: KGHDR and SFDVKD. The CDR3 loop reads CATSDPRRGEGQPQHF. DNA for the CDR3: TGTGCCACCAGTGATCCCCGCAGAGGGGAGGGTCAGCCCCAGCATTTT.

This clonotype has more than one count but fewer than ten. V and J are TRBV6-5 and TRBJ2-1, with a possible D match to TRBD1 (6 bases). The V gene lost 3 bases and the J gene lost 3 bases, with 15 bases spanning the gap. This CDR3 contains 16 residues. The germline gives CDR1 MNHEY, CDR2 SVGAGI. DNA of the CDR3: TGTGCCAGCAGTTATGATAGCCAGGGGTACTACAATGAGCAGTTCTTC. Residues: CASSYDSQGYYNEQFF.

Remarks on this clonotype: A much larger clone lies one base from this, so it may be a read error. The DNA for the CDR3 is TGCAGTGCTTGGCCCGCAGGGCTAGCGGGAGTGCGCCAAGAGACCCAGTACTTC. Its translation is CSAWPAGLAGVRQETQYF. This chain joins TRBV20-1 and TRBJ2-5; TRBD2 matches at 10 bases. The CDR3 is 18 amino acids. Germline V gene lookup returns CDR1 DFQATT and CDR2 SNEGSKA (reference sequence). V trimming: 5 bases; J trimming: 1 base; junction bases outside the gene matches: 16.

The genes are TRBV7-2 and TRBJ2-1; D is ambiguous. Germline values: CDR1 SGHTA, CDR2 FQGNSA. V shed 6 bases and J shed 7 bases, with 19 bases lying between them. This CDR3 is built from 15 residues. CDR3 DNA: TGTGCCAGCAGAGGGTCAGGAGACCTCCGAAATGAGCAGTTCTTC. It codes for CASRGSGDLRNEQFF.

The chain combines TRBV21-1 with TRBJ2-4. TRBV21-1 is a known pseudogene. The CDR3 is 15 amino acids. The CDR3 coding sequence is TGTGCCAACGAAACCCAGGGGCTGGCCAAAAACATTCAGTACTTC. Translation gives CANETQGLAKNIQYF.

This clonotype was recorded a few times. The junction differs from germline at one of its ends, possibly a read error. CDR3 sequence reads: CTSTTAREKETQYF. In DNA form, the CDR3 reads TGTACCAGCACCACGGCAAGGGAAAAAGAGACCCAGTACTTC. V and J are TRBV27 and TRBJ2-5, with D unresolved. The CDR3 is 14 residues long. In germline, CDR1 is MNHEY, CDR2 SMNVEV (reference sequence).

CDR3 in DNA: TGTGCCAGCAGTAGGACAGGGACTGGCAATCAGCCCCAGCATTTT. This encodes CASSRTGTGNQPQHF. The chain links TRBV6-2 or TRBV6-3 to TRBJ1-5; TRBD1 matches 8 bases. Trimming at V came to 5 bases and at J to 2 bases, leaving 5 bases not matched to a gene. CDR3 length equals 15 residues. Germline V gene lookup returns CDR1 MNHEY and CDR2 SVGEGT.